The present T cell receptor beta chain was sequenced within a study of blood T cell repertoires in COVID-19. Study-level information: Donors in the United States, Italy and Spain gave samples during acute or convalescent COVID-19. Sources were T cells, B-cell-depleted T cells, or PBMCs; the material itself was cDNA or gDNA.

Original data processing: Nucleated cell counts were estimated from reference gene primer amplification. Here immunoSEQ multiplex PCR was the method, and the copy in TCRdb shows in-frame clones only, minus some. V, J and clone size are taken as reported in that table, and D and trimming were inferred from the DNA itself. The repertoire holds nearly 110,000 clones, with about 91% as singletons. The TCR comes from a man in his fifties or sixties with active or convalescent COVID-19. Sequencing used peripheral blood.

DNA for the CDR3: TGTGCCAGCAAGGGGGTCACGAATTCACCCCTCCACTTT. Amino acid sequence: CASKGVTNSPLHF. This rearrangement joins TRBV2 to TRBJ1-6; a weak D match, TRBD1 (6 bases). Germline CDR1 SNHLY, CDR2 FYNNEI. V was shortened by 7 bases and J by 7 bases, with 11 bases between the two germline ends. This CDR3 spans 13 amino acids.